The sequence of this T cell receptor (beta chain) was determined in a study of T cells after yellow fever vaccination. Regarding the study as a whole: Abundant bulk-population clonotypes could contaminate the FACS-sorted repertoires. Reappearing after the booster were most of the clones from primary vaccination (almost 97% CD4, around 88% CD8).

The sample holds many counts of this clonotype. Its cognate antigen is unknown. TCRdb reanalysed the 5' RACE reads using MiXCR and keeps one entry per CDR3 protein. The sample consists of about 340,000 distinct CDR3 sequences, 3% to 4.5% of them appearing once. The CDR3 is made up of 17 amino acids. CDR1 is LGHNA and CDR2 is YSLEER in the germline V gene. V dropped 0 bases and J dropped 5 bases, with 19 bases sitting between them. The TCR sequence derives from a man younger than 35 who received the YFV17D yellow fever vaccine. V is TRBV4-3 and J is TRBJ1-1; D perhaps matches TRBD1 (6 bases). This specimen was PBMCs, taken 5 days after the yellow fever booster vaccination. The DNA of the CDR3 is TGCGCCAGCAGCCAAGAAGTTTCAGGGGCGCCATGGACTGAAGCTTTCTTT. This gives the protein CASSQEVSGAPWTEAFF.